Only a few counts were recorded for the clone carrying this T cell receptor (beta chain). As yet, its antigen is unknown. Treatment described: oral pan-JAK inhibitor, 5-10 mg twice daily. The sample originates from a study of CD8+ T cells in alopecia areata. Study results and caveats: Normal skin's resident alphabeta T cells are also sequenced in scalp samples. Affected scalp, especially in alopecia totalis/universalis, had a higher clonality than normal scalp did.

The ends were cut back, 3 bases at V and 6 bases at J, with 14 bases in the middle. Germline V gene data show CDR1 as GTSNPN and CDR2 as SVGIG (reference sequence). The CDR3 runs to 13 residues. cDNA reverse transcribed from extracted RNA served as the sequencing template. TCRdb's table, derived via immunoSEQ multiplex PCR, lists solely in-frame clones and lacks some. This sample yields under 150,000 clones, of which over 55% are seen a single time; around 5.7% belongs to the top ten. The gene calls are TRBV30 and TRBJ1-2; D may be TRBD1 (5 bases). The sequencing used CD4+ T cells sorted from blood, collected at week 4, from a patient treated with tofacitinib. This TCR came from a human donor with alopecia areata. For the CDR3, the DNA is TGTGCCTGGAGATACGGGGGAGAGGATGGCTACACCTTC. Protein product: CAWRYGGEDGYTF.